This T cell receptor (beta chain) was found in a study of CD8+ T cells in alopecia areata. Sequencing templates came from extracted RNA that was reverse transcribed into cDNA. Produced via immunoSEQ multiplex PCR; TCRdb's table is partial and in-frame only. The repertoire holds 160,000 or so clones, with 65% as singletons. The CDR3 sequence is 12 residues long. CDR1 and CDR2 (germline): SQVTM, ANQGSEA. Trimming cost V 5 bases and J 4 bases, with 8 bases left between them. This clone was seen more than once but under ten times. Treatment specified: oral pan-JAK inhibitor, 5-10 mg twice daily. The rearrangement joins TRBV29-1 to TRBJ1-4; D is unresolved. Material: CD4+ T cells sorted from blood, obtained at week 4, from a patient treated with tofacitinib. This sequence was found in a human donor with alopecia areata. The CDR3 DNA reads TGCAGCGTTAAGCCAAGTAATGAAAAACTGTTTTTT. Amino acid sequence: CSVKPSNEKLFF.